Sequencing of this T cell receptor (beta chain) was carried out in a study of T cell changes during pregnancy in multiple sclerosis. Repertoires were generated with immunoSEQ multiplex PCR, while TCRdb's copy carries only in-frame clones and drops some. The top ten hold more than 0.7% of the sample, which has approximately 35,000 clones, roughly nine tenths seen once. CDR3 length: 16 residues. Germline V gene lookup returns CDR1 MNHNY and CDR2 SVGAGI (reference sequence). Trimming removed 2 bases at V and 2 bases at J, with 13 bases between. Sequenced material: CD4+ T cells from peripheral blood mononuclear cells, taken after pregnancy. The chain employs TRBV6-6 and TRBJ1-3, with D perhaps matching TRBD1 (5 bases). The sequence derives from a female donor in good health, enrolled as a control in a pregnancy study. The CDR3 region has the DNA TGTGCCAGCAGTTACATTAGGGGAGGTACTGGAAACACCATATATTTT. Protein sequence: CASSYIRGGTGNTIYF.